The 12 T cell receptor beta chains below come from one sample, sequenced in a study of shared T cell receptors in the human thymus. Measured with immunoSEQ multiplex PCR; TCRdb has only the in-frame clones, and not every one. The repertoire consists of hundreds of thousands of clones, with roughly 94% occurring once and the leading ten covering around 0.018%. Sequencing was carried out using thymocytes. These receptors were obtained from a human donor.

This clone has a single count. This CDR3 is CASSLTFPAGVGWGQFF. The CDR3 DNA sequence: TGTGCCAGCAGTTTAACCTTCCCAGCGGGAGTAGGGTGGGGGCAGTTCTTC. The rearrangement joins TRBV27 to TRBJ2-1; 8 nucleotides agree with TRBD2. The CDR3 length is 17 residues. Germline V CDR1 and CDR2: MNHEY, SMNVEV (reference sequence). V lost 2 bases to trimming and J lost 12 bases; unmatched junction nucleotides: 18.

In this sample, this clone turned up once. This chain uses TRBV7-9 with TRBJ1-2; D perhaps matches TRBD1 (5 bases). The CDR3 is 13 amino acids. Germline V gene data show CDR1 as SEHNR and CDR2 as FQNEAQ (reference sequence). V gave up 2 bases and J gave up 3 bases, with 7 bases separating them. CDR3 amino acids: CASSLQGHYGYTF. The CDR3 region has the DNA TGTGCCAGCAGCTTACAGGGACACTATGGCTACACCTTC.

In DNA, the CDR3 is TGTGCCAGCACCACCTGGGGGAAAGGGACCGGGGAGCTGTTTTTT. This encodes CASTTWGKGTGELFF. This chain uses TRBV28 with TRBJ2-2; D might be TRBD1 or TRBD2, each matching 5 bases. CDR3 size: 15 residues. Germline assignment: CDR1 MDHEN and CDR2 SYDVKM. Trimming left V 7 bases short and J 5 bases short, with 17 bases between.

This chain links TRBV29-1 with TRBJ2-1, with D perhaps TRBD2 (6 bases). The V gene lost 4 bases and the J gene lost 8 bases, with 12 bases spanning the gap. Germline values: CDR1 SQVTM, CDR2 ANQGSEA. This CDR3 comprises 12 residues. The CDR3 loop reads CSVGTSRHEQFF. The CDR3 DNA sequence: TGCAGCGTTGGTACTAGCAGGCATGAGCAGTTCTTC.

The genes are TRBV7-6 and TRBJ2-1; D is unresolved. Germline V gene data show CDR1 as SGHVS and CDR2 as FNYEAQ. The V gene lost 5 bases and the J gene lost 12 bases, with 23 bases spanning the gap. The CDR3 covers 15 residues. The CDR3 sequence: CASSPEPGRQGVQFF. The DNA of the CDR3 is TGTGCCAGCAGCCCCGAACCCGGACGTCAAGGCGTGCAGTTCTTC.

The chain recombines TRBV11-3 with TRBJ1-2, with 7 bases identical to TRBD1. The V gene end was trimmed by 1 base and the J gene end by 6 bases; junction bases not matched to a gene: 5. CDR3 length: 14 residues. The V gene's germline CDR1 is SGHNT and CDR2 YENEEA. DNA of the CDR3: TGTGCCAGCAGCTTAGGAGGACAGGCCCATGGCTACACCTTC. Its protein is CASSLGGQAHGYTF.

The rearrangement joins TRBV27 to TRBJ2-1, with D perhaps TRBD1 or TRBD2 (5 bases each). Germline V gene sequence: CDR1 MNHEY, CDR2 SMNVEV (reference sequence). The CDR3 consists of 12 residues. V lost 5 bases to trimming and J lost 11 bases, with 13 bases between them. The CDR3 loop reads CASSRVGTKQFF. The CDR3 DNA is TGTGCCAGCAGTCGAGTGGGGACCAAGCAGTTCTTC.

This clone was detected once. The chain has TRBV14 and TRBJ2-3; TRBD2 matches 12 bases. V dropped 4 bases and J dropped 0; count of bases not matched to a gene: 8. Germline V CDR1 and CDR2: SGHDN, FVKESK. The CDR3 has 18 amino acids. The CDR3 spells CASSPWTSGNWSTDTQYF. The CDR3 DNA follows: TGTGCCAGCAGCCCGTGGACTAGCGGGAACTGGAGCACAGATACGCAGTATTTT.

The chain employs TRBV6-5 and TRBJ2-2, with unresolved D. V was clipped by 5 bases and J by 7 bases, with 11 bases between them. Looked up from germline, CDR1 is MNHEY and CDR2 is SVGAGI. The CDR3 contains 13 residues. CDR3: CASSPEKGGELFF. DNA for the CDR3: TGTGCCAGCAGTCCAGAGAAGGGCGGGGAGCTGTTTTTT.

The CDR3 DNA sequence: TGTGCCAGCAGCACAGATAGGGTACTAGCGGGAGTGTACAATGAGCAGTTCTTC. The encoded protein is CASSTDRVLAGVYNEQFF. This chain links TRBV5-4 with TRBJ2-1; the match to TRBD2 covers 11 bases. The trim removed 4 bases at V and 4 bases at J, leaving 13 bases unmatched. Germline lookup yields CDR1 SGHNT and CDR2 YYREEE (reference sequence). The CDR3 totals 18 residues.

The genes are TRBV9 and TRBJ2-1; TRBD1 matches at 12 bases. This CDR3 has 19 amino acids. Unmatched junction bases numbered 16, after V lost 4 bases and J lost 5 bases. Germline loops: CDR1 SGDLS, CDR2 YYNGEE. As DNA, the CDR3 is TGTGCCAGCAGCAACCGGGACAGGGGGCTCACTAGCGGCCACAATGAGCAGTTCTTC. It is translated as CASSNRDRGLTSGHNEQFF.

The V and J genes are TRBV27 and TRBJ2-7; 10 bases match TRBD2. Germline lookup yields CDR1 MNHEY and CDR2 SMNVEV (reference sequence). CDR3 length: 17 residues. V lost 4 bases, J lost 4 bases, and 13 bases stayed unmatched. CDR3 amino acids: CASSSLPKREGGYEQYF. The CDR3 region has the DNA TGTGCCAGCAGTTCCCTACCTAAGCGGGAGGGTGGGTACGAGCAGTACTTC.